These 14 T cell receptor beta chains share one sample of origin, sequenced in a study of cytomegalovirus exposure and HLA in healthy donors. Vbeta (60) and Jbeta (13) primers were used in the PCR. Produced via immunoSEQ multiplex PCR; TCRdb's table is partial and in-frame only. The sample lists more than 140,000 clones, more than 60% seen once, with 2.5% to 4% in the top ten. What was sequenced was PBMCs. All receptors derive from a man in his forties in good health and CMV-seronegative.

The rearrangement uses TRBV19 and TRBJ1-5; 7 positions match TRBD1. Germline V gene lookup returns CDR1 LNHDA and CDR2 SQIVND (reference sequence). J gave up 2 bases and V 7 bases, and 11 bases lay outside the gene matches. There are 16 residues in the CDR3. CDR3 in DNA: TGTGCCAGTATTGGCAGGGGGTATGAACGCAATCAGCCCCAGCATTTT. As protein: CASIGRGYERNQPQHF.

The chain carries TRBV13 and TRBJ1-4, with D possibly being TRBD1 (5 bases). Germline V CDR1 and CDR2: PRHDT, FYEKMQ (reference sequence). V lost 5 bases and J 7 bases, leaving 11 bases between the germline ends. The CDR3 length is 13 residues. The CDR3 DNA is TGTGCCAGCAGCGGGACTCCGAGTGAAAAACTGTTTTTT. Translating it yields CASSGTPSEKLFF.

The chain is built from TRBV4-1 and TRBJ1-2; TRBD1 aligns across 8 bases. V dropped 3 bases and J dropped 4; count of bases not matched to a gene: 7. The CDR3 loop spans 15 amino acids. The germline V gene has CDR1 MGHRA and CDR2 YSYEKL. The CDR3 DNA is TGCGCCAGCAGCCAGGGGACAGGTGTCGGCTATGGCTACACCTTC. Amino acids: CASSQGTGVGYGYTF.

V gene TRBV5-6 combines with J gene TRBJ2-7; a possible D gene is TRBD2 (5 bases). With 4 bases removed from V and 0 bases from J, the gap between germline ends came to 14 bases. Looked up from germline, CDR1 is SGHDT and CDR2 is YYEEEE. This CDR3 has 15 amino acids. CDR3 bases: TGTGCCAGCAGCGGGAGCACAGAAAGCTCCTACGAGCAGTACTTC. Its translation: CASSGSTESSYEQYF.

The CDR3 sequence is CASTGGFYEQYF. The CDR3 DNA sequence: TGTGCCAGCACGGGGGGATTCTACGAGCAGTACTTC. The V call is TRBV28, the J call TRBJ2-7, with 7 positions matching TRBD2. Unmatched junction bases numbered 3, after V lost 7 bases and J lost 3 bases. The germline V gene encodes CDR1 MDHEN and CDR2 SYDVKM. The CDR3 length is 12 residues.

This sequence joins TRBV30 and TRBJ2-7, with D possibly being TRBD2 (6 bases). Germline CDR1 reads GTSNPN; CDR2 reads SVGIG (reference sequence). The V end lost 0 bases, the J end lost 0 bases, and 15 bases lay between the germline ends. The CDR3 runs to 16 residues. The CDR3 coding sequence is TGTGCCTGGAGTGTACAAGGGACTCCACACTCCTACGAGCAGTACTTC. Amino acid sequence: CAWSVQGTPHSYEQYF.

V usage is TRBV5-1 and J usage is TRBJ2-3; TRBD2 agrees at 8 bases. The CDR3 sequence is 15 residues long. With 6 bases clipped from V and 4 bases from J, the junction kept 10 bases outside the gene matches. CDR1 is SGHRS, CDR2 YFSETQ, per germline. In DNA form, the CDR3 reads TGCGCCAGCACCCTGTCGGGGGGGACCCCAGATACGCAGTATTTT. It yields the protein CASTLSGGTPDTQYF.

This clone was seen more than once but under ten times. The rearrangement joins TRBV6-5 to TRBJ2-7; 7 nucleotides match TRBD2. This CDR3 comprises 15 residues. The trim removed 5 bases at V and 0 bases at J, leaving 7 bases unmatched. Germline V lookup: CDR1 MNHEY, CDR2 SVGAGI. This CDR3 reads CASSQLGGSSYEQYF. The CDR3 coding sequence is TGTGCCAGCAGTCAGCTGGGGGGGAGCTCCTACGAGCAGTACTTC.

The gene calls are TRBV5-1 and TRBJ2-2, with 7 bases that match TRBD1. Germline loops: CDR1 SGHRS, CDR2 YFSETQ. This CDR3 is 14 amino acids long. V gave up 4 bases and J gave up 7 bases; unmatched junction bases: 7. CDR3 in amino acids: CASSVGTEGGELFF. The CDR3, as DNA: TGCGCCAGCAGCGTCGGGACAGAGGGCGGGGAGCTGTTTTTT.

The V call is TRBV2, the J call TRBJ1-1; the match to TRBD1 covers 7 bases. Germline values: CDR1 SNHLY, CDR2 FYNNEI. V gave up 2 bases and J gave up 1 base; unmatched junction bases: 10. The CDR3 spans 17 residues. CDR3 sequence: CASSESGVGTANTEAFF. CDR3 nucleotide sequence: TGTGCCAGCAGTGAATCCGGCGTCGGGACAGCGAACACTGAAGCTTTCTTT.

This chain links TRBV5-8 with TRBJ2-5, with 7 nucleotides matching TRBD1. Per the germline V gene, CDR1 is SGHTS and CDR2 is YDEGEE. V lost 4 bases to trimming and J lost 2 bases; unmatched junction nucleotides: 14. The CDR3 length is 17 residues. The CDR3 DNA reads as TGTGCCAGCAGCGTCCACAGGGGCCGGCCTCATCAAGAGACCCAGTACTTC. Encoded protein: CASSVHRGRPHQETQYF.

The chain combines TRBV7-6 with TRBJ2-7; D unresolved. V lost 1 base to trimming and J lost 3 bases, with 10 bases between them. Per germline, CDR1 SGHVS and CDR2 FNYEAQ. The CDR3 extends over 14 amino acids. The CDR3 region is CASSLGQTYYEQYF. CDR3 bases: TGTGCCAGCAGCTTAGGACAAACCTACTACGAGCAGTACTTC.

CDR3 amino acids: CASSMGGGIQETQYF. The CDR3 DNA reads as TGTGCCAGTAGTATGGGGGGGGGTATACAAGAGACCCAGTACTTC. The chain employs TRBV19 and TRBJ2-5, with TRBD2 identical over 7 bases. CDR1 is LNHDA and CDR2 is SQIVND in the germline V gene (reference sequence). Trimming removed 3 bases from V and 2 bases from J; junction bases left unmatched: 6. CDR3 length equals 15 residues.

The chain has TRBV19 and TRBJ1-2; no firm D call. Trimming left V 3 bases short and J 2 bases short, with 10 bases between. Germline CDR1 reads LNHDA; CDR2 reads SQIVND (reference sequence). The CDR3 length is 14 residues. The CDR3 DNA reads as TGTGCCAGTAGTATTAGCTCACTCAACTATGGCTACACCTTC. Encoded protein: CASSISSLNYGYTF.